The source of this T cell receptor (beta chain) is a study of long-term antiretroviral therapy in people with HIV. Version v3.0 of the immunoSEQ assay ran at survey level. The data were produced by immunoSEQ multiplex PCR, yet TCRdb's version contains in-frame clones alone and is incomplete. The table has about 21,000 clones, 88% seen once. In this sample, this clone turned up a few times. Germline V gives CDR1 SGHTA, CDR2 FQGNSA. The V end lost 1 base, the J end lost 4 bases, and 7 bases lay between the germline ends. The CDR3 consists of 14 residues. Sequencing was performed on unsorted PBMCs, taken 2.3 years after starting antiretroviral therapy. The V gene is TRBV7-2, the J gene TRBJ2-2, with D unresolved. This TCR was sampled from a man aged 55-75 years with HIV. The CDR3 sequence is CASSLEFGTGELFF. CDR3 DNA: TGTGCCAGCAGCTTAGAATTTGGCACCGGGGAGCTGTTTTTT.